A selection of T cell receptor beta chains follows, all from one sample in a study of blood T cell repertoires in COVID-19. The data were produced by immunoSEQ multiplex PCR, yet TCRdb's version contains in-frame clones alone and is incomplete. In the table there are roughly 110,000 clones, approximately 80% of which are singletons. The sample consisted of peripheral blood. The source is a woman aged 65 to 85 with acute or convalescent COVID-19. Both conserved end residues are part of each CDR3. A D gene is named only where the DNA matches it firmly. Clone sizes are given selectively: once, few, many, or a class where the clone is expanded.

clone size | J gene | D gene | V gene | CDR3 protein | CDR3 DNA
- | TRBJ2-1 | TRBD2 | TRBV5-1 | CASSERGMGTSGNEQFF | TGCGCCAGCAGCGAGAGAGGGATGGGCACTAGCGGGAATGAGCAGTTCTTC
- | TRBJ2-1 | - | TRBV5-1 | CASSSGGQGAGNEQFF | TGCGCCAGCAGCTCAGGCGGCCAGGGAGCGGGCAATGAGCAGTTCTTC
- | TRBJ1-1 | TRBD1 | TRBV5-6 | CASARQGRTEAFF | TGTGCCAGCGCCAGACAGGGGCGGACTGAAGCTTTCTTT
once | TRBJ1-6 | TRBD1 | TRBV2 | CASTPGQGLNSPLHF | TGTGCCAGCACTCCGGGACAGGGGCTGAATTCACCCCTCCACTTT
- | TRBJ1-2 | - | TRBV3-1/TRBV3-2 | CASSQGLGYTF | TGTGCCAGCAGCCAGGGGCTTGGCTACACCTTC
- | TRBJ2-1 | - | TRBV15 | CATSTGPGSEQFF | TGTGCCACCAGCACCGGACCGGGGAGTGAGCAGTTCTTC
once | TRBJ2-1 | TRBD2 | TRBV9 | CASSVDIAGVKINEQFF | TGTGCCAGCAGCGTAGATATAGCGGGAGTGAAAATCAATGAGCAGTTCTTC
- | TRBJ2-3 | - | TRBV18 | CASSPQGITDTQYF | TGTGCCAGCTCGCCGCAGGGAATCACAGATACGCAGTATTTT
- | TRBJ1-5 | - | TRBV7-9 | CASSLEDNHPQHF | TGTGCCAGCAGCTTAGAGGACAACCACCCCCAGCATTTT
- | TRBJ2-2 | - | TRBV19 | CASWGRPQNTGELFF | TGTGCCAGCTGGGGCAGGCCTCAGAACACCGGGGAGCTGTTTTTT
- | TRBJ2-5 | - | TRBV12-3/TRBV12-4 | CASSLREETQYF | TGTGCCAGCAGTTTGCGAGAAGAGACCCAGTACTTC
- | TRBJ1-3 | - | TRBV19 | CASSTTQRNTIYF | TGTGCCAGTAGTACCACCCAACGGAACACCATATATTTT
- | TRBJ1-3 | - | TRBV11-1 | CASSRTLSGNTIYF | TGTGCCAGCAGCCGGACATTGTCTGGAAACACCATATATTTT
- | TRBJ1-2 | - | TRBV10-3 | CAISEKDSYGYTF | TGTGCCATCAGTGAGAAGGACAGCTATGGCTACACCTTC
- | TRBJ1-4 | - | TRBV5-1 | CASTIGAARLGEKLFF | TGCGCCAGCACCATTGGGGCCGCCCGGCTAGGGGAAAAACTGTTTTTT
- | TRBJ2-3 | - | TRBV7-2 | CASSPLSLTDTQYF | TGTGCCAGCAGCCCCTTGAGCCTCACAGATACGCAGTATTTT
- | TRBJ2-1 | TRBD2 | TRBV10-3 | CAINPGLALNEQFF | TGTGCCATCAATCCGGGACTAGCGTTAAATGAGCAGTTCTTC
- | TRBJ1-1 | - | TRBV6-6 | CASSSSRENQAFF | TGTGCCAGCAGTTCGAGCCGGGAGAACCAAGCTTTCTTT
- | TRBJ1-3 | - | TRBV5-5 | CASSVSGAGNTIYF | TGTGCCAGCAGCGTTTCAGGGGCTGGAAACACCATATATTTT
- | TRBJ2-7 | TRBD2 | TRBV30 | CAWDGGTTYEQYF | TGTGCCTGGGATGGCGGGACTACCTACGAGCAGTACTTC
- | TRBJ1-3 | TRBD1 | TRBV19 | CASSYPGQGSGNTIYF | TGTGCCAGTAGCTACCCGGGACAGGGGTCTGGAAACACCATATATTTT
- | TRBJ2-7 | - | TRBV24-1 | CATSDPRGGSRDEQYF | TGTGCCACCAGTGACCCCAGGGGCGGGAGTCGAGACGAGCAGTACTTC
- | TRBJ1-2 | - | TRBV27 | CASSFSENYGYTF | TGTGCCAGCAGTTTCTCAGAAAACTATGGCTACACCTTC
few | TRBJ2-1 | - | TRBV3-1/TRBV3-2 | CASSQVIAASGNEQFF | TGTGCCAGCAGCCAAGTTATAGCGGCCTCGGGGAATGAGCAGTTCTTC
- | TRBJ2-1 | TRBD2 | TRBV5-4 | CASSSGAGGYEQFF | TGTGCCAGCAGCTCGGGGGCGGGAGGGTACGAGCAGTTCTTC
- | TRBJ2-3 | TRBD2 | TRBV7-2 | CASSIGLAEGTDTQYF | TGTGCCAGCAGCATCGGACTAGCGGAGGGCACAGATACGCAGTATTTT
- | TRBJ1-1 | - | TRBV5-1 | CASSLETGNTEAFF | TGCGCCAGCAGCCTGGAGACAGGGAACACTGAAGCTTTCTTT
- | TRBJ2-6 | - | TRBV6-1 | CASSDWASSGANVLTF | TGTGCCAGCAGTGATTGGGCGAGCTCTGGGGCCAACGTCCTGACTTTC
- | TRBJ2-1 | TRBD2 | TRBV2 | CASKAGAIYNEQFF | TGTGCCAGCAAAGCGGGGGCTATTTACAATGAGCAGTTCTTC
- | TRBJ1-1 | TRBD1 | TRBV6-1 | CASSEWRTGVKGYEAFF | TGTGCCAGCAGTGAATGGAGGACAGGGGTAAAAGGGTATGAAGCTTTCTTT
- | TRBJ2-3 | - | TRBV14 | CASSQGLYHTDTQYF | TGTGCCAGCAGCCAAGGACTCTACCACACAGATACGCAGTATTTT
- | TRBJ2-1 | TRBD1 | TRBV2 | CASSRQGYNEQFF | TGTGCCAGCAGTAGACAGGGTTACAATGAGCAGTTCTTC
- | TRBJ2-3 | TRBD2 | TRBV3-1/TRBV3-2 | CASSPLKRGGADTQYF | TGTGCCAGCAGCCCCTTAAAGCGGGGGGGGGCGGATACGCAGTATTTT
- | TRBJ1-5 | TRBD1 | TRBV6-5 | CASSSDRGSNQPQHF | TGTGCCAGCAGCTCGGACAGGGGAAGCAATCAGCCCCAGCATTTT
- | TRBJ2-1 | TRBD2 | TRBV9 | CASSVAPLAGDNEQFF | TGTGCCAGCAGCGTAGCTCCACTAGCGGGGGACAATGAGCAGTTCTTC
- | TRBJ2-3 | TRBD1 | TRBV7-9 | CASSRTGVGDTQYF | TGTGCCAGCAGCCGGACAGGGGTTGGAGATACGCAGTATTTT
- | TRBJ2-5 | - | TRBV7-6 | CASGQGRETQYF | TGTGCCTCAGGGCAGGGCCGAGAGACCCAGTACTTC
- | TRBJ1-6 | TRBD1 | TRBV9 | CASRTGTSPLHF | TGTGCCAGCAGGACAGGGACTTCACCCCTCCACTTT
- | TRBJ2-3 | TRBD2 | TRBV19 | CASSVPTSGGHGTQYF | TGTGCCAGTAGTGTCCCGACTAGCGGGGGGCACGGGACGCAGTATTTT
- | TRBJ1-3 | - | TRBV6-5 | CASSPREGNTIYF | TGTGCCAGCAGTCCTCGAGAGGGCAACACCATATATTTT
- | TRBJ1-5 | - | TRBV15 | CATSRDYEGGNQPQHF | TGTGCCACCAGCAGAGATTATGAGGGGGGGAATCAGCCCCAGCATTTT
- | TRBJ2-1 | TRBD2 | TRBV3-1/TRBV3-2 | CASSQGSAGGRNEQFF | TGTGCCAGCAGCCAAGGGAGTGCGGGAGGGAGGAATGAGCAGTTCTTC
- | TRBJ2-3 | TRBD2 | TRBV11-2 | CASSFSGTSTDTQYF | TGTGCCAGCAGCTTTAGCGGGACCAGCACAGATACGCAGTATTTT
- | TRBJ2-5 | - | TRBV5-1 | CASSLESPQETQYF | TGCGCCAGCAGCTTGGAATCCCCACAAGAGACCCAGTACTTC
- | TRBJ2-1 | TRBD2 | TRBV3-1/TRBV3-2 | CASSPERSISGEVNEQFF | TGTGCCAGCAGCCCGGAACGGAGTATTAGCGGGGAAGTCAATGAGCAGTTCTTC
- | TRBJ2-7 | - | TRBV12-3/TRBV12-4 | CASSRSSYEQYF | TGTGCCAGCAGCCGGAGCTCCTACGAGCAGTACTTC
once | TRBJ1-4 | TRBD1 | TRBV27 | CASSPGQGGEKLFF | TGTGCCAGCAGTCCGGGACAGGGCGGTGAAAAACTGTTTTTT
- | TRBJ2-1 | TRBD2 | TRBV7-9 | CASSPLVGRAQPYNEQFF | TGTGCCAGCAGCCCCTTAGTCGGGAGGGCCCAACCCTACAATGAGCAGTTCTTC
- | TRBJ2-1 | TRBD1 | TRBV19 | CASSGTGGRVEQFF | TGTGCCAGTAGTGGGACAGGGGGCCGGGTTGAGCAGTTCTTC
once | TRBJ2-7 | TRBD1 | TRBV3-1/TRBV3-2 | CASSQGGQGTSEQYF | TGTGCCAGCAGCCAGGGGGGACAGGGGACATCAGAGCAGTACTTC
- | TRBJ1-1 | - | TRBV6-5 | CASSRGRRGNTEAFF | TGTGCCAGCAGCAGAGGGAGGCGAGGGAACACTGAAGCTTTCTTT
- | TRBJ2-1 | TRBD1 | TRBV11-3 | CASSLGQGAYNEQFF | TGTGCCAGCAGCCTTGGACAGGGGGCTTACAATGAGCAGTTCTTC
- | TRBJ1-3 | TRBD1 | TRBV4-2 | CASSQGPTGGTGNTIYF | TGTGCCAGCAGCCAAGGGCCTACAGGGGGAACTGGAAACACCATATATTTT
- | TRBJ1-2 | TRBD1 | TRBV6-2/TRBV6-3 | CASSPTYPTGKDGYTF | TGTGCCAGCAGCCCCACTTATCCGACAGGGAAAGATGGCTACACCTTC
- | TRBJ2-2 | TRBD2 | TRBV11-2 | CASSPRLAGGLANTGELFF | TGTGCCAGCAGCCCACGACTAGCGGGGGGACTCGCGAACACCGGGGAGCTGTTTTTT
- | TRBJ2-7 | TRBD1 | TRBV4-1 | CASSQDQGTGGSFEQYF | TGCGCCAGCAGCCAAGATCAGGGGACAGGGGGTTCCTTCGAGCAGTACTTC
once | TRBJ2-7 | - | TRBV11-2 | CASRLSGPPYEQYF | TGTGCCAGCAGATTATCTGGGCCGCCATACGAGCAGTACTTC